This paragraph reports one T cell receptor beta chain. Its antigen is still unknown. CDR3 length equals 12 residues. V lost 5 bases and J 6 bases, leaving 14 bases between the germline ends. Germline values: CDR1 SQVTM, CDR2 ANQGSEA. This entry is derived from a study of STAT3 mutations in large granular lymphocyte leukemia. Study-level findings and limits: In about 30% of the 18 patients, new TCR clonotypes emerged after therapy. At least one immunodominant TCR beta clonotype appeared in every T-cell large granular lymphocyte leukemia patient.

Produced via immunoSEQ multiplex PCR; TCRdb's table is partial and in-frame only. This sample has roughly 1,600 clones; roughly 57% occur once, and the top ten carry around 63%. Sequencing was done on a sample of peripheral blood mononuclear cells. This clonotype was sampled from a man aged 55 to 70 with T-cell large granular lymphocyte leukemia. Some clones in this sample may be carry-over from other donors' samples. This sequence joins TRBV29-1 and TRBJ2-7; D may be TRBD1 or TRBD2 (5 bases each). In nucleotides, the CDR3 is TGCAGCGTTATTCCCCAGGGAGCCGAGCAGTACTTC. It is translated as CSVIPQGAEQYF.